Following are 2 T cell receptor beta chains from one sample sequenced in a study of T cells in Graves' hyperthyroidism and ophthalmopathy. The CDR3 regions of TCR beta were amplified from RNA transcripts. When the TCR CDR3 underwent first-round RT-PCR, the HTBI primer set was used. One entry per CDR3 protein, called by TCRdb with MiXCR from the multiplex PCR reads. The sample holds around 690,000 distinct CDR3 sequences, more than 20% seen once. The specimen was blood. Source of these receptors: a man aged 25-45 years with Graves' ophthalmopathy.

Many counts were recorded for this clonotype. This chain uses TRBV6-1 with TRBJ1-1, with a weak D call TRBD1 (5 bases). With 6 bases removed from V and 1 base from J, the gap between germline ends came to 9 bases. Per the germline V gene, CDR1 is MNHNS and CDR2 is SASEGT. The CDR3 sequence is 13 residues long. CDR3 DNA sequence: TGTGCCAGCAGCCGGGGACCGAACACTGAAGCTTTCTTT. Amino acid sequence: CASSRGPNTEAFF.

The chain combines TRBV7-9 with TRBJ2-5, with TRBD2 identical over 9 bases. Losses at the gene ends were 3 bases for V and 5 bases for J; bases not matched to a gene: 4. This CDR3 region has 14 residues. Germline CDR1 and CDR2: SEHNR and FQNEAQ (reference sequence). CDR3 bases: TGTGCCAGCAGCTTCAGCGGGAGGACGGAGACCCAGTACTTC. Its protein product is CASSFSGRTETQYF.